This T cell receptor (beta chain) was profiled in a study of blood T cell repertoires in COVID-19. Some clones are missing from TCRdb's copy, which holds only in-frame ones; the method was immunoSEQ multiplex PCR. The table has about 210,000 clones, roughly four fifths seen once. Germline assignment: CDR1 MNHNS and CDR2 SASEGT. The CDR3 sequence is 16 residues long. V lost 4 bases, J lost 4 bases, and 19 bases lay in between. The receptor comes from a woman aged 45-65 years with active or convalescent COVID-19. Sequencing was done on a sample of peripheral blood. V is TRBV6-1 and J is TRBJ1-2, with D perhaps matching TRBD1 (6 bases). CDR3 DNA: TGTGCCAGCAGTGTCCCCGGGACGGAAGGGGGCTATGGCTACACCTTC. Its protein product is CASSVPGTEGGYGYTF.